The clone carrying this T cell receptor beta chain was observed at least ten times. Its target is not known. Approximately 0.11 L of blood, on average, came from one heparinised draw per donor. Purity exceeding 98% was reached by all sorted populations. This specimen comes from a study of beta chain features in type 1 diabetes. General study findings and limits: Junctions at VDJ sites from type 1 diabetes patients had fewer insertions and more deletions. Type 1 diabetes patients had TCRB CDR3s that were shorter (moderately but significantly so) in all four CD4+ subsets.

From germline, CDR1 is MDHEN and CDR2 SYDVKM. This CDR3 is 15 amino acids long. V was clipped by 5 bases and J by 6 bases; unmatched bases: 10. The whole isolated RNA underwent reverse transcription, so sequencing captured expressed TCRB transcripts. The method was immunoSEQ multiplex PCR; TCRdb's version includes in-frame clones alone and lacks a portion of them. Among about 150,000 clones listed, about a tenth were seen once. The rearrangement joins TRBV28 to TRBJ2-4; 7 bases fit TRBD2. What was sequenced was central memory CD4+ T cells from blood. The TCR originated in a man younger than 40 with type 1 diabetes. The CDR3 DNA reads TGTGCCAGCAGTGCTTCCGGGACTACCGTAAACATTCAGTACTTC. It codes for CASSASGTTVNIQYF.